The T cell receptor beta chain under discussion was sequenced for a study of CD8 T cells in Susac syndrome. CDR3 size: 16 residues. The junction had 7 bases not matched to a gene; V was cut back by 5 bases and J by 4 bases. Germline V CDR1 and CDR2: SEHNR, FQNEAQ (reference sequence). Matched for age and sex, the controls were healthy donors. In contrast to the negatively isolated CD8+ and CD4+ T cells, TEMRA cells were FACS-enriched. Random hexamers were used to reverse transcribe the RNA input (roughly 0.5 to 1 ug). Amplification of TCR beta CDR3 across 54 Vbeta and 13 Jbeta was performed with immunoSEQ multiplex PCR. TCRdb recomputed calls from the immunoSEQ multiplex PCR reads with MiXCR, one row per CDR3 protein. The sample holds 70,000 or so distinct CDR3 sequences, around 93% seen once.

The source of this sequence is a human donor in good health. The specimen was CD8+ T cells from PBMCs. The gene calls are TRBV7-9 and TRBJ2-2; TRBD2 matches at 10 bases. The CDR3 reads CASSPRLAGGTGELFF. CDR3 sequence (DNA): TGTGCCAGCAGCCCACGACTAGCGGGTGGCACCGGGGAGCTGTTTTTT. Full variable domain (remainder filled in from reference TRBV7-9 and TRBJ2-2): DTGVSQNPRHKITKRGQNVTFRCDPISEHNRLYWYRQTLGQGPEFLTYFQNEAQLEKSRLLSDRFSAERPKGSFSTLEIQRTEQGDSAMYLCASSPRLAGGTGELFFGEGSRLTVL.